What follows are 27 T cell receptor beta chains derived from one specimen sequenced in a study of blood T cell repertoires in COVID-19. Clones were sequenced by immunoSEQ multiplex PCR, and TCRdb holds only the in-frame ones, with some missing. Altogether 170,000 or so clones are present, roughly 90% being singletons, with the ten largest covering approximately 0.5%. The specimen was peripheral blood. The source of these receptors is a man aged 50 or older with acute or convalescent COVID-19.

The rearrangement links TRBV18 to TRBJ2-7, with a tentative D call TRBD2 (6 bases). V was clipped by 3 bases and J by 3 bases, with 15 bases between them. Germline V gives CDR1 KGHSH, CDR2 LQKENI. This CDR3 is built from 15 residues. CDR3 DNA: TGTGCCAGCTCACCTTCGCGGGACTCCTACTACGAGCAGTACTTC. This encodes CASSPSRDSYYEQYF.

For the CDR3, the DNA is TGCGCCAGCAGCGAACAGGGGTCCGGGGAGCTGTTTTTT. Translation gives CASSEQGSGELFF. V and J are TRBV5-1 and TRBJ2-2; TRBD1 matches at 7 bases. The CDR3 is 13 amino acids. With 4 bases clipped from V and 6 bases from J, the junction kept 3 bases outside the gene matches. Germline values: CDR1 SGHRS, CDR2 YFSETQ. Filled out from reference TRBV5-1 and TRBJ2-2, the complete variable domain reads KAGVTQTPRYLIKTRGQQVTLSCSPISGHRSVSWYQQTPGQGLQFLFEYFSETQRNKGNFPGRFSGRQFSNSRSEMNVSTLELGDSALYLCASSEQGSGELFFGEGSRLTVL.

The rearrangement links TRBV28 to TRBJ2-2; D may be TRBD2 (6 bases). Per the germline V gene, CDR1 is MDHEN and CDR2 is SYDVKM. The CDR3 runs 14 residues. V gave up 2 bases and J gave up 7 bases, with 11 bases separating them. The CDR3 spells CASSLPETSGELFF. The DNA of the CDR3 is TGTGCCAGCAGTTTACCCGAGACTAGCGGGGAGCTGTTTTTT.

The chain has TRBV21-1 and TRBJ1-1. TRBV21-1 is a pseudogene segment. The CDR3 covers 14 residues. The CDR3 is CASTPSCGGTEAFF. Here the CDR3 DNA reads TGTGCCAGCACTCCATCCTGCGGGGGAACTGAAGCTTTCTTT.

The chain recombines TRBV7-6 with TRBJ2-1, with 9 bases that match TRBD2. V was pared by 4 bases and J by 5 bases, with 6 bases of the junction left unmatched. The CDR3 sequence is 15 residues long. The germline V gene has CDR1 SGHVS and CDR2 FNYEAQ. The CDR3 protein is CASSYRLAEDNEQFF. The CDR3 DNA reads TGTGCCAGCAGCTATCGACTAGCGGAAGACAATGAGCAGTTCTTC.

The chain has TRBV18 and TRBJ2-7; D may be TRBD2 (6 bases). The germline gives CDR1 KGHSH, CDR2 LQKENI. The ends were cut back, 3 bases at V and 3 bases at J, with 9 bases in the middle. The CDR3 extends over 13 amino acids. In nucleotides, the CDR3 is TGTGCCAGCTCACCCCAGGACTACTACGAGCAGTACTTC. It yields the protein CASSPQDYYEQYF.

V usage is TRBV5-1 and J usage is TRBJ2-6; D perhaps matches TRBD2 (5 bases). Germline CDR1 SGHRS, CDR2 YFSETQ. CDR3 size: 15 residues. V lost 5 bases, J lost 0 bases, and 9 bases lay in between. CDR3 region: CASSPLASGANVLTF. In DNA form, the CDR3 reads TGCGCCAGCAGTCCCCTAGCCTCTGGGGCCAACGTCCTGACTTTC.

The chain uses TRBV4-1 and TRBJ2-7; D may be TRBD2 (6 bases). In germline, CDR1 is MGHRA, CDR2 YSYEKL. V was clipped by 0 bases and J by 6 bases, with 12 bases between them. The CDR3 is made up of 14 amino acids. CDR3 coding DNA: TGCGCCAGCAGCCAAGAACGGGAGTTTCGCGAGCAGTACTTC. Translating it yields CASSQEREFREQYF.

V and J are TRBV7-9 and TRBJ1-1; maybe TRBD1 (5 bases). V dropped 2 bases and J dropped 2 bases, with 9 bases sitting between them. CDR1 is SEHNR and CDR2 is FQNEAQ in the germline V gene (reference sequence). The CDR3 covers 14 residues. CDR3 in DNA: TGTGCCAGCAGCTTACAAGGGGTAAACACTGAAGCTTTCTTT. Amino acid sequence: CASSLQGVNTEAFF.

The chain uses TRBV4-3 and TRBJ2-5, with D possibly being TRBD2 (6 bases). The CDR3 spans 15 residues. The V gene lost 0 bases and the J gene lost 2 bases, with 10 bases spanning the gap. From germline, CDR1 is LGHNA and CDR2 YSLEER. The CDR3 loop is CASSQDWGLQETQYF. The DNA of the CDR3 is TGCGCCAGCAGCCAAGATTGGGGACTTCAAGAGACCCAGTACTTC.

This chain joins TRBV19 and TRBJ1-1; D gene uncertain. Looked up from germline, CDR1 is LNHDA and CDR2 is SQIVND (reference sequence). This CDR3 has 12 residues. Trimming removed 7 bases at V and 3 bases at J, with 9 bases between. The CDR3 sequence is CASTTQYTEAFF. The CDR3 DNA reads TGTGCCAGTACGACACAATACACTGAAGCTTTCTTT.

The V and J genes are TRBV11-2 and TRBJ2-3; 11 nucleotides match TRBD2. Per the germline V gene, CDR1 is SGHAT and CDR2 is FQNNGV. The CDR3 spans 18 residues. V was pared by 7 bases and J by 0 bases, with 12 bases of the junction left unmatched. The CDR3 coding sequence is TGTGCCAGCAAACGGAAACTAGCGGGAGAGGGTAGCACAGATACGCAGTATTTT. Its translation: CASKRKLAGEGSTDTQYF.

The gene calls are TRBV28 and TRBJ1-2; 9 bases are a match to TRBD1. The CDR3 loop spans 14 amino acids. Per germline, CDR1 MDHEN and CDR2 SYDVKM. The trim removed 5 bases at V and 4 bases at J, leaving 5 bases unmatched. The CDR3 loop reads CASSVGQGTYGYTF. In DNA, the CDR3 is TGTGCCAGCAGTGTCGGACAGGGGACCTATGGCTACACCTTC.

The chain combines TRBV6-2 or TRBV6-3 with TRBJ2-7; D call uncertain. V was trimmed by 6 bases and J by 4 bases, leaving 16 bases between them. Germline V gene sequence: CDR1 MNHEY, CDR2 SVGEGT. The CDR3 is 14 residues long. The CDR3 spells CASSLLGFGYEQYF. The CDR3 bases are TGTGCCAGCAGCTTGTTGGGTTTCGGGTACGAGCAGTACTTC.

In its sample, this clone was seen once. As DNA, the CDR3 is TGTGCCAGCTCACCACCGGGACTAGCGAGAAGCACAGATACGCAGTATTTT. Its translation: CASSPPGLARSTDTQYF. The rearrangement links TRBV18 to TRBJ2-3; 10 nucleotides match TRBD2. This CDR3 is 17 amino acids long. Trimming removed 0 bases from V and 0 bases from J; junction bases left unmatched: 3. The V gene's germline CDR1 is KGHSH and CDR2 LQKENI. Full variable domain (remainder filled in from reference TRBV18 and TRBJ2-3): NAGVMQNPRHLVRRRGQEARLRCSPMKGHSHVYWYRQLPEEGLKFMVYLQKENIIDESGMPKERFSAEFPKEGPSILRIQQVVRGDSAAYFCASSPPGLARSTDTQYFGPGTRLTVL.

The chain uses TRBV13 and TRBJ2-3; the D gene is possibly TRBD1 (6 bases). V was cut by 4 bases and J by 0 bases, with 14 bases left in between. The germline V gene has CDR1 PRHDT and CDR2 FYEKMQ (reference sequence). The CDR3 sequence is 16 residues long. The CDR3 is CASSSYMRGSTDTQYF. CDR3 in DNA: TGTGCCAGCAGCTCCTACATGAGGGGGAGCACAGATACGCAGTATTTT. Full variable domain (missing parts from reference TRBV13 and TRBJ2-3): AAGVIQSPRHLIKEKRETATLKCYPIPRHDTVYWYQQGPGQDPQFLISFYEKMQSDKGSIPDRFSAQQFSDYHSELNMSSLELGDSALYFCASSSYMRGSTDTQYFGPGTRLTVL.

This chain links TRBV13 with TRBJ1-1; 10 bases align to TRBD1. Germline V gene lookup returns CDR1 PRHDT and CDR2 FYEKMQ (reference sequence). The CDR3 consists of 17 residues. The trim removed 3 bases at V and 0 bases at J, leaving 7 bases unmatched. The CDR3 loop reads CASSFGTGAFMNTEAFF. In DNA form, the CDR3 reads TGTGCCAGCAGCTTCGGGACAGGGGCCTTCATGAACACTGAAGCTTTCTTT.

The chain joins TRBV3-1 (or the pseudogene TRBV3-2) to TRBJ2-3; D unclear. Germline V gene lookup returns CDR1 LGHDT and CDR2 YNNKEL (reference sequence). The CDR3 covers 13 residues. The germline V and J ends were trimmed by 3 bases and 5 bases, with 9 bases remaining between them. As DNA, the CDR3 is TGTGCCAGCAGCCATGTTAGAGGAGATACGCAGTATTTT. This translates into CASSHVRGDTQYF.

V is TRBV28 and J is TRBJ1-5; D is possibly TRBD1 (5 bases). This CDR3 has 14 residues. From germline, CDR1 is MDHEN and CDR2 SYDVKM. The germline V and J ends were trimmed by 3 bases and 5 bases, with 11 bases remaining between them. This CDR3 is CASSLEGWHQPQHF. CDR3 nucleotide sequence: TGTGCCAGCAGTTTGGAGGGGTGGCATCAGCCCCAGCATTTT.

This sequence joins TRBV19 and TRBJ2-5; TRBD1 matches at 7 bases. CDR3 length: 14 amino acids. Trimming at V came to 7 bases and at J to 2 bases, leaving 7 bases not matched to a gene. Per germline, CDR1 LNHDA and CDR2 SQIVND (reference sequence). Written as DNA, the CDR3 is TGTGCCAGTACCAAAGACAGGGCGCAAGAGACCCAGTACTTC. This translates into CASTKDRAQETQYF. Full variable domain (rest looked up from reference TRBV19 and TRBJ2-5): DGGITQSPKYLFRKEGQNVTLSCEQNLNHDAMYWYRQDPGQGLRLIYYSQIVNDFQKGDIAEGYSVSREKKESFPLTVTSAQKNPTAFYLCASTKDRAQETQYFGPGTRLLVL.

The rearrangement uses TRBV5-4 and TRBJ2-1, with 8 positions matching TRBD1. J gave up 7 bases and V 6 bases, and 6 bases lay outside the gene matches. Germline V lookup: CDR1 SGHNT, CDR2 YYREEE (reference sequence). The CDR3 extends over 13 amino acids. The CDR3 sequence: CASTGGRVNEQFF. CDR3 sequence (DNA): TGTGCCAGCACAGGGGGCAGGGTGAATGAGCAGTTCTTC.

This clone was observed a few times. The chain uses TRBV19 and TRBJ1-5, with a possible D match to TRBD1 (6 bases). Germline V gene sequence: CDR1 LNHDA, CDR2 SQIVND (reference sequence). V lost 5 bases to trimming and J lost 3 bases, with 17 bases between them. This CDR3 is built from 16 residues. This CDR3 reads CASSFRTVDTNQPQHF. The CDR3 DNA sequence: TGTGCCAGTAGTTTCCGGACAGTCGATACCAATCAGCCCCAGCATTTT.

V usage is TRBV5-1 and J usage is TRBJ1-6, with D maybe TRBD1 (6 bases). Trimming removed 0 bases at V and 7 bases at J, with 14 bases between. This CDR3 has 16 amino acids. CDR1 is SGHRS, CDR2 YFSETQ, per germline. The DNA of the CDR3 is TGCGCCAGCAGCTTGGAAATGGGGACAAACAATTCACCCCTCCACTTT. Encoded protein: CASSLEMGTNNSPLHF.

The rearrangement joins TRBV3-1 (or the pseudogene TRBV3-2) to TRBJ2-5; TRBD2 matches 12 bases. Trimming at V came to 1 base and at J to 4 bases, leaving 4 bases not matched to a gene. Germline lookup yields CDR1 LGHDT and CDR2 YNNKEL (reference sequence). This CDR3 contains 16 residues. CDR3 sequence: CASSQGLAGGSETQYF. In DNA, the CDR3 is TGTGCCAGCAGCCAAGGGCTAGCGGGAGGGTCAGAGACCCAGTACTTC.

The CDR3 bases are TGTGCCAGTAGTCCATGGACTAGCGGGAGGGCCAGGGTCGGGGAGCTGTTTTTT. This translates into CASSPWTSGRARVGELFF. The chain couples TRBV19 to TRBJ2-2, with 15 bases matching TRBD2. The CDR3 is made up of 18 amino acids. Trimming took 5 bases from V and 7 from J; bases not matched to a gene: 11. Per germline, CDR1 LNHDA and CDR2 SQIVND (reference sequence).

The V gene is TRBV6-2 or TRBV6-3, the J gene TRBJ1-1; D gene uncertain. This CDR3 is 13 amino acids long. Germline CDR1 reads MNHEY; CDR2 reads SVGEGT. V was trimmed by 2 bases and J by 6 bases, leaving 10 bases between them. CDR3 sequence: CASSYARFAEAFF. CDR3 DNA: TGTGCCAGCAGTTACGCCAGGTTCGCTGAAGCTTTCTTT.

The CDR3 loop is CASSLSGTNFYNEQFF. CDR3 DNA sequence: TGTGCCAGCAGCTTGAGCGGGACTAATTTCTACAATGAGCAGTTCTTC. The chain carries TRBV7-2 and TRBJ2-1, with 7 bases identical to TRBD2. This CDR3 spans 16 amino acids. The trim removed 3 bases at V and 3 bases at J, leaving 8 bases unmatched. The germline CDR1 and CDR2 sequences are SGHTA and FQGNSA.